This TCR beta chain was identified in a study of cytomegalovirus exposure and HLA in healthy donors. Amplification used 60 Vbeta primers and 13 Jbeta primers. The method was immunoSEQ multiplex PCR; TCRdb's version includes in-frame clones alone and lacks a portion of them. The repertoire has some 170,000 clones, around three quarters of them found once; the top ten carry 0.9% to 1.1%. About this clone: No antigen is known for it.

General study results and limits: CMV antigen specificity was confirmed in vitro for three CMV-associated chains. Later analysis identified a missense DCLRE1C variant that was linked to TCR beta V- and J-gene trimming. Altogether, some 170 TCR beta chains were recorded as cytomegalovirus-associated.

The sequence derives from a woman aged 40 to 50 in good health and CMV-seronegative. The source material was PBMCs.

Here the CDR3 reads CASSLETSGSHTQYF. In DNA, the CDR3 is TGCGCCAGCAGCTTGGAGACTAGCGGAAGTCATACGCAGTATTTT. The chain links TRBV5-1 to TRBJ2-3; 9 bases map to TRBD2. The junction had 6 bases not matched to a gene; V was cut back by 0 bases and J by 7 bases. Germline CDR1 is SGHRS and CDR2 is YFSETQ. This CDR3 region has 15 residues. Filled out from reference TRBV5-1 and TRBJ2-3, the complete variable domain reads KAGVTQTPRYLIKTRGQQVTLSCSPISGHRSVSWYQQTPGQGLQFLFEYFSETQRNKGNFPGRFSGRQFSNSRSEMNVSTLELGDSALYLCASSLETSGSHTQYFGPGTRLTVL.